Listed below are T cell receptor beta chains from one sample, sequenced in a study of OX40 agonist ivuxolimab in advanced cancers. Libraries were prepared by immunoSEQ multiplex PCR; TCRdb keeps only in-frame clonotypes and omits some of them. Among fewer than 55,000 clones listed, approximately 87% were seen once. The sequencing here drew on CD4+ or CD8+ T cells sorted from blood, taken in a trial of the OX40 agonist ivuxolimab. These receptor sequences come from an adult with an advanced solid tumor such as melanoma, head and neck, liver or kidney cancer. CDR3s leave out the opening cysteine and the closing phenylalanine or tryptophan. Each record gives: V gene, CDR3 length, J gene, CDR3 protein.

TRBV7-3	14	TRBJ2-1	ASSLGAGPTYNEQF
TRBV6-5	12	TRBJ2-7	ASVPGQGKYEQY
TRBV9	13	TRBJ2-1	ASSVGGLAGDEQF
TRBV27	12	TRBJ1-1	ASSLGRGRTEAF
TRBV4-3	15	TRBJ2-3	ASSQNSGGGPTDTQY
TRBV13	9	TRBJ2-1	ASSPEHEQF
TRBV10-3	11	TRBJ1-1	AISPVGGTEAF
TRBV9	13	TRBJ1-6	ASNIQGSYNSPLH
TRBV6-5	11	TRBJ1-1	ASSSSVDAEAF
TRBV19	12	TRBJ2-7	ASSLGTGSYEQY
TRBV27	12	TRBJ2-1	ASSFGGNYNEQF
TRBV4-1	13	TRBJ2-1	ASSHIGDSYNEQF
TRBV10-3	15	TRBJ1-2	AISESTRTSEGDGYT
TRBV5-1	15	TRBJ2-5	ASGVTTSGDFQETQY
TRBV9	11	TRBJ2-2	ASSPLLTGELF
TRBV15	13	TRBJ2-3	ATSRETGGTDTQY
TRBV15	12	TRBJ2-7	ATSRERGAYEQY
TRBV25-1	11	TRBJ2-7	ASWGLGPHEQY
TRBV11-3	12	TRBJ2-5	ASSRPGQEETQY
TRBV15	12	TRBJ2-7	ATSRVREWGEQY
TRBV7-6	13	TRBJ2-7	ASSLWPRGSYEQY
TRBV2	9	TRBJ2-3	ASRGWDTQY
TRBV27	11	TRBJ2-1	ASSYSGSAERF
TRBV7-9	13	TRBJ2-1	ASSVGTVSYNEQF
TRBV7-3	13	TRBJ2-1	ASSSQMSSYNEQF
TRBV30	13	TRBJ1-5	AWSVGPSSGQPQH
TRBV5-4	13	TRBJ1-1	ASSPRQGRDTEAF
TRBV5-1	14	TRBJ2-3	ASSPGLAGVRDTQY
TRBV5-5	12	TRBJ2-7	ASSLTGGNYEQY
TRBV4-3	13	TRBJ2-5	ASSHGTGVAETQY
TRBV2	13	TRBJ2-2	ASSEVGLVTGELF
TRBV4-3	15	TRBJ2-3	ASSQGAGSHRTDTQY
TRBV12-5	14	TRBJ2-3	ASGPRGQGITDTQY
TRBV11-3	13	TRBJ2-7	ASSWPGLAVNEQY
TRBV14	14	TRBJ1-1	ASSQGNGFMNTEAF
TRBV9	12	TRBJ2-7	ASSGWGLPNEQY
TRBV6-5	12	TRBJ1-2	ASSDHWRDYGYT
TRBV7-9	11	TRBJ2-2	ASPGGLAGELF
TRBV7-9	13	TRBJ1-1	ASSLAPYMNTEAF
TRBV9	13	TRBJ1-5	ASSVGGVGNQPQH
TRBV6-5	12	TRBJ1-1	ASSSAGGSTEAF
TRBV4-3	13	TRBJ2-7	ASSLAGLGDYEQY
TRBV27	15	TRBJ1-5	ASSLAPGAFSNQPQH
TRBV7-9	11	TRBJ1-4	ATSWGLNEKLF
TRBV13	15	TRBJ2-7	ASSVRRDRGSEYEQY
TRBV6-1	12	TRBJ1-4	ASSETHTKEKLF
TRBV7-8	13	TRBJ1-3	ASSLATSSGNTIY
TRBV5-4	12	TRBJ2-5	ASSLRQVKETQY
TRBV7-8	14	TRBJ1-1	ASSSVNRVGFGEAF
TRBV11-2	11	TRBJ2-1	ASSPARVGEQF
TRBV11-2	17	TRBJ1-2	ASSLDLGQGSVYFYGYT
TRBV27	11	TRBJ2-7	ASTPDNTYEQY
TRBV7-6	15	TRBJ1-4	ASSHYLRPGGTEKLF